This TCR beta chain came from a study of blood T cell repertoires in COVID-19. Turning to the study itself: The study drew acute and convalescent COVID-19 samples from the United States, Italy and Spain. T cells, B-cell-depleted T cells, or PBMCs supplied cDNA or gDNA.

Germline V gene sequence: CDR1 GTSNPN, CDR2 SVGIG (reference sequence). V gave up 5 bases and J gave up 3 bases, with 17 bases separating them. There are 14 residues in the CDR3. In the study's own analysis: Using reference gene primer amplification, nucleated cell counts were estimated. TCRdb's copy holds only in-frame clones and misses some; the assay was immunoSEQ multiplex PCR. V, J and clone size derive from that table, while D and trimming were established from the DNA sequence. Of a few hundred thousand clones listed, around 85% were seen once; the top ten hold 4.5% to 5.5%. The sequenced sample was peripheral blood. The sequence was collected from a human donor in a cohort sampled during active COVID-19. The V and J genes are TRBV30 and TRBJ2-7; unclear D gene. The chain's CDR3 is CAWVRTYPLYEQYF. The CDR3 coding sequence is TGTGCCTGGGTACGCACCTACCCCCTCTACGAGCAGTACTTC.